Shown below are 32 T cell receptor beta chains from a single sample sequenced in a study of human T cells and chemical hapten exposure (dated by TCRdb to the early 2020s). Library creation used RACE. Sequenced on a NextSeq 500. TCRdb trimmed the raw reads at Q25, called clones with MiXCR and kept productive beta chains. Rows are unified per CDR3 protein, each entry keeping the most common DNA and genes. For this sample the table gives about 290,000 distinct CDR3 sequences, of which around 7% were detected only once. The leading ten clones occupy 0.9% to 1.5% of the sample. The meaning of the sample's time point label: pre-sensitization, week 0. The treatment or condition label for this specimen denotes: therapeutic diphenylcyclopropenone sensitization with weekly scalp DPC. The sample in question was whole blood, obtained in connection with sensitization to the hapten diphenylcyclopropenone (DPC). These receptors were collected from a man between 18 and 35 years old with alopecia areata. Some clones in this sample may be carry-over from other donors' samples.

V and J are TRBV7-3 and TRBJ2-5; a possible D gene is TRBD2 (5 bases). In germline, CDR1 is SGHTA, CDR2 FQGTGA. V lost 5 bases to trimming and J lost 2 bases, with 9 bases between them. This CDR3 contains 13 residues. The CDR3, as DNA: TGTGCCAGCAGCAGGGAGAGGCAAGAGACCCAGTACTTC. This codes for CASSRERQETQYF.

This clonotype has more than one count but fewer than ten. This sequence joins TRBV20-1 and TRBJ2-6; the D is unclear. The length of the CDR3 is 14 residues. The ends were cut back, 4 bases at V and 2 bases at J, with 9 bases in the middle. CDR1 and CDR2 (germline): DFQATT, SNEGSKA (reference sequence). The CDR3 DNA is TGCAGTGCTAATCGGAATCCTGGGGCCAACGTCCTGACTTTC. It is translated as CSANRNPGANVLTF.

This clonotype was counted ten times or more. J is TRBJ1-5 and V is TRBV12-3 or TRBV12-4; D not certain. V gave up 5 bases and J gave up 0 bases, with 14 bases separating them. This CDR3 has 16 residues. Here the CDR3 reads CASSLRRVDSNQPQHF. The CDR3 nucleotides are TGTGCCAGCAGTCTACGACGGGTAGATAGCAATCAGCCCCAGCATTTT.

The gene calls are TRBV4-3 and TRBJ2-3; 8 bases are shared with TRBD2. Germline V gene data show CDR1 as LGHNA and CDR2 as YSLEER. The length of the CDR3 is 17 residues. V was clipped by 0 bases and J by 1 base; unmatched bases: 6. The CDR3 spells CASSQDQSGGRTDTQYF. In nucleotides, the CDR3 is TGCGCCAGCAGCCAAGATCAGAGCGGGGGACGCACAGATACGCAGTATTTT.

The rearrangement links TRBV9 to TRBJ2-2, with D possibly being TRBD1 (5 bases). Germline assignment: CDR1 SGDLS and CDR2 YYNGEE. CDR3 length: 16 amino acids. V lost 4 bases and J lost 6, with 19 bases in between. As DNA, the CDR3 is TGTGCCAGCAGCCCACCCTTTATCAGGGTGGCCGGGGAGCTGTTTTTT. It is translated as CASSPPFIRVAGELFF.

This clonotype was seen at least ten times. V and J are TRBV7-2 and TRBJ1-5, with TRBD1 identical over 7 bases. J was trimmed by 5 bases and V by 1 base; bases with no gene match: 5. Per the germline V gene, CDR1 is SGHTA and CDR2 is FQGNSA. This CDR3 has 15 amino acids. CDR3 region: CASSLVGTEDQPQHF. As DNA, the CDR3 is TGTGCCAGCAGCTTAGTTGGGACAGAGGATCAGCCCCAGCATTTT.

The V and J genes are TRBV5-1 and TRBJ1-2, with unresolved D. This CDR3 region has 13 residues. The ends were cut back, 1 base at V and 4 bases at J, with 8 bases in the middle. Germline CDR1 SGHRS, CDR2 YFSETQ. CDR3 amino acids: CASSLTGFYGYTF. The CDR3, as DNA: TGCGCCAGCAGCTTGACCGGATTCTATGGCTACACCTTC.

The table lists this clonotype with many counts. V and J are TRBV6-4 and TRBJ2-3; 7 bases fit TRBD1. Germline CDR1 MRHNA, CDR2 SNTAGT. The CDR3 extends over 15 amino acids. The J segment lost 3 bases and the V segment lost 0 bases, leaving 3 bases of the junction unmatched. The DNA for the CDR3 is TGTGCCAGCAGTGACTCTGAGACAGGGACAGATACGCAGTATTTT. As protein: CASSDSETGTDTQYF.

The CDR3 bases are TGTGCCAGCAGCCAAAGGACCGGGGAGCTGTTTTTT. Its translation: CASSQRTGELFF. The V gene is TRBV3-1, the J gene TRBJ2-2; no definite D call. Germline assignment: CDR1 LGHDT and CDR2 YNNKEL (reference sequence). The CDR3 spans 12 residues. V lost 2 bases to trimming and J lost 5 bases, with 3 bases between them.

V is TRBV4-2 and J is TRBJ1-2; possibly TRBD1 for D (5 bases). CDR3 length: 16 amino acids. Trimming removed 2 bases at V and 11 bases at J, with 24 bases between. Germline V lookup: CDR1 LGHNA, CDR2 YNFKEQ. CDR3: CASSQPSRGLGPLYTF. The CDR3 nucleotides read TGTGCCAGCAGCCAACCATCGCGGGGCCTAGGTCCCTTATACACCTTC.

The rearrangement links TRBV6-5 to TRBJ1-6; D remains ambiguous. Deletions cut 0 bases from V and 0 bases from J, with 6 bases between. The CDR3 is 16 residues long. Looked up from germline, CDR1 is MNHEY and CDR2 is SVGAGI. The CDR3 loop is CASSYSKNSYNSPLHF. In DNA, the CDR3 is TGTGCCAGCAGTTACTCGAAAAACTCCTATAATTCACCCCTCCACTTT.

This clonotype appeared a few times. The chain uses TRBV20-1 and TRBJ1-3, with D uncertain. The CDR3 runs to 12 residues. The germline V gene encodes CDR1 DFQATT and CDR2 SNEGSKA (reference sequence). V lost 2 bases, J lost 8 bases, and 10 bases lay in between. CDR3 region: CSARFRSDTIYF. The CDR3 DNA is TGCAGTGCTAGATTCCGGTCAGACACCATATATTTT.

The J gene is TRBJ1-1, the V gene TRBV6-6; TRBD1 might be the D (5 bases). Between the trimmed V and J ends, which lost 2 bases and 6 bases, there was a span of 10 bases. The CDR3 runs 13 residues. Germline-derived CDR1 and CDR2 are MNHNY and SVGAGI (reference sequence). For the CDR3, the DNA is TGTGCCAGCAGTTACACACAGGAGTCTGAAGCTTTCTTT. Translation gives CASSYTQESEAFF.

A few counts support this clonotype. V is TRBV7-2 and J is TRBJ1-2; 9 positions match TRBD1. The ends lost 0 bases at V and 2 bases at J; junction bases unmatched: 7. Per germline, CDR1 SGHTA and CDR2 FQGNSA. The length of the CDR3 is 17 residues. CDR3 sequence reads: CASSLAFSGQGNYGYTF. In DNA form, the CDR3 reads TGTGCCAGCAGCTTAGCGTTTTCGGGACAGGGAAACTATGGCTACACCTTC. The full variable domain, with the rest looked up from reference TRBV7-2 and TRBJ1-2, is GAGVSQSPSNKVTEKGKDVELRCDPISGHTALYWYRQSLGQGLEFLIYFQGNSAPDKSGLPSDRFSAERTGGSVSTLTIQRTQQEDSAVYLCASSLAFSGQGNYGYTFGSGTRLTVV.

This sequence joins TRBV28 and TRBJ1-3; D is possibly TRBD1 (6 bases). Trimming stripped 6 bases from V and 0 bases from J, with 12 bases between. The CDR3 covers 15 residues. In germline, CDR1 is MDHEN, CDR2 SYDVKM. The CDR3 here is CASSGDNNSGNTIYF. In DNA, the CDR3 is TGTGCCAGCAGCGGGGACAACAACTCTGGAAACACCATATATTTT.

In its sample, this clonotype was seen a few times. CDR3 bases: TGTGCCAGCAGTGAAGATGGGGGGACAGGACCTATGAACACTGAAGCTTTCTTT. Its protein is CASSEDGGTGPMNTEAFF. The genes are TRBV6-4 and TRBJ1-1; 8 bases agree with TRBD1. In germline, CDR1 is MRHNA, CDR2 SNTAGT. The CDR3 is 18 amino acids. Losses at the gene ends were 3 bases for V and 0 bases for J; bases not matched to a gene: 12.

V gene TRBV29-1 combines with J gene TRBJ1-1; 7 bases line up with TRBD1. Germline V lookup: CDR1 SQVTM, CDR2 ANQGSEA. This CDR3 spans 12 amino acids. The CDR3 DNA reads as TGCAGTGTGGGACAGATGAACACTGAAGCTTTCTTT. Its translation is CSVGQMNTEAFF.

This clonotype has only a few counts. The V gene is TRBV6-2 or TRBV6-3, the J gene TRBJ1-2; unclear D gene. There are 15 residues in the CDR3. Germline CDR1 and CDR2: MNHEY and SVGEGT. Between the trimmed V and J ends, which lost 2 bases and 4 bases, there was a span of 14 bases. Written as DNA, the CDR3 is TGTGCCAGCAGTTACGAGGTTGGCAGATTCTATGGCTACACCTTC. Translating gives CASSYEVGRFYGYTF.

The chain carries TRBV7-9 and TRBJ2-1; no definite D call. Looked up from germline, CDR1 is SEHNR and CDR2 is FQNEAQ (reference sequence). The CDR3 has 14 residues. The ends were cut back, 1 base at V and 3 bases at J, with 7 bases in the middle. The DNA for the CDR3 is TGTGCCAGCAGCTTAGTGGTAGTCTACAATGAGCAGTTCTTC. It is translated as CASSLVVVYNEQFF. Full variable domain (rest looked up from reference TRBV7-9 and TRBJ2-1): DTGVSQNPRHKITKRGQNVTFRCDPISEHNRLYWYRQTLGQGPEFLTYFQNEAQLEKSRLLSDRFSAERPKGSFSTLEIQRTEQGDSAMYLCASSLVVVYNEQFFGPGTRLTVL.

This clonotype came up a few times. The chain has TRBV28 and TRBJ2-1; D is perhaps TRBD1 (6 bases). The CDR3 is made up of 13 amino acids. V lost 5 bases to trimming and J lost 5 bases, with 10 bases between them. Germline lookup yields CDR1 MDHEN and CDR2 SYDVKM. The CDR3 DNA reads as TGTGCCAGCAGTGTGGACAGAGACAATGAGCAGTTCTTC. Its protein is CASSVDRDNEQFF.

This clonotype was picked up a small number of times. This sequence joins TRBV4-1 and TRBJ2-3; D may match TRBD1 or TRBD2 (5 bases each). This CDR3 is 15 amino acids long. Trimming left V 1 base short and J 4 bases short, with 12 bases between. The germline gives CDR1 MGHRA, CDR2 YSYEKL. This CDR3 is CASSQGALGADTQYF. The CDR3 DNA reads TGCGCCAGCAGCCAAGGGGCGTTGGGGGCAGATACGCAGTATTTT.

This chain connects TRBV4-3 to TRBJ1-2; D is uncertain. The CDR3 runs 16 residues. The germline V gene encodes CDR1 LGHNA and CDR2 YSLEER. V was trimmed by 0 bases and J by 1 base, leaving 12 bases between them. The CDR3 region has the DNA TGCGCCAGCAGCCAAGATGAGGCCCGGCTTAACTATGGCTACACCTTC. Its translation: CASSQDEARLNYGYTF.

This clonotype came up a few times. The V call is TRBV9, the J call TRBJ2-3, with D uncertain. CDR3 length: 16 amino acids. Germline V lookup: CDR1 SGDLS, CDR2 YYNGEE. Trimming removed 1 base at V and 0 bases at J, with 12 bases between. The CDR3 spells CASSVIGVGSTDTQYF. The DNA of the CDR3 is TGTGCCAGCAGCGTAATTGGAGTCGGCAGCACAGATACGCAGTATTTT.

The chain carries TRBV12-3 or TRBV12-4 and TRBJ1-1; D gene unclear. The CDR3 runs to 15 residues. Trimming left V 5 bases short and J 0 bases short, with 13 bases between. CDR3 sequence: CASSGSPIMNTEAFF. CDR3 DNA: TGTGCCAGCAGTGGGTCCCCGATTATGAACACTGAAGCTTTCTTT.

This clonotype was recorded at least ten times. The V call is TRBV20-1, the J call TRBJ1-4, with D perhaps matching TRBD1 (5 bases). V lost 0 bases and J lost 8, with 10 bases in between. CDR3 length: 13 amino acids. Looked up from germline, CDR1 is DFQATT and CDR2 is SNEGSKA (reference sequence). For the CDR3, the DNA is TGCAGTGCTAGAGAGGGGGTAGAAGAAAAACTGTTTTTT. Residues: CSAREGVEEKLFF.

The chain uses TRBV11-2 and TRBJ1-1, with D hard to call. V dropped 10 bases and J dropped 4 bases, with 13 bases sitting between them. Per germline, CDR1 SGHAT and CDR2 FQNNGV. The CDR3 contains 12 residues. CDR3 sequence reads: CAITDGLTEAFF. CDR3 DNA sequence: TGTGCCATCACGGACGGTCTCACTGAAGCTTTCTTT.

The CDR3 sequence is CASSDRGYQETQYF. DNA for the CDR3: TGTGCCAGCAGTGACAGGGGGTACCAAGAGACCCAGTACTTC. The rearrangement joins TRBV25-1 to TRBJ2-5; 7 bases are a match to TRBD1. CDR1 is MGHDK and CDR2 is SYGVNS in the germline V gene. The CDR3 length is 14 residues. With 3 bases clipped from V and 0 bases from J, the junction kept 1 base outside the gene matches.

The CDR3 coding sequence is TGTGCCAGCAGCCCCACTGGGGGTAACACTGAAGCTTTCTTT. The encoded protein is CASSPTGGNTEAFF. The rearrangement uses TRBV9 and TRBJ1-1; TRBD1 is a possible D gene (5 bases). This CDR3 contains 14 residues. V gave up 4 bases and J gave up 2 bases, with 12 bases separating them. Germline V gene lookup returns CDR1 SGDLS and CDR2 YYNGEE.

This clonotype turned up a few times. The rearrangement joins TRBV28 to TRBJ2-1; 15 bases fit TRBD2. This CDR3 comprises 16 residues. V dropped 5 bases and J dropped 2; count of bases not matched to a gene: 1. CDR1 is MDHEN, CDR2 SYDVKM, per germline. This CDR3 is CASSRTSGGAYNEQFF. CDR3 nucleotide sequence: TGTGCCAGCAGTCGGACTAGCGGGGGGGCCTACAATGAGCAGTTCTTC.

This chain joins TRBV5-4 and TRBJ2-1, with TRBD2 matching over 8 bases. The germline V gene has CDR1 SGHNT and CDR2 YYREEE (reference sequence). The CDR3 is 17 residues long. Trimming cost V 3 bases and J 0 bases; bases outside gene matches: 8. The CDR3 DNA is TGTGCCAGCAGCTCCGCCCGGACTAGCACCTCCTACAATGAGCAGTTCTTC. It translates to CASSSARTSTSYNEQFF.

The chain combines TRBV9 with TRBJ1-2; 8 bases fit TRBD1. Germline trimming cut 4 bases from V and 4 bases from J; bases unmatched to any gene: 12. Germline-derived CDR1 and CDR2 are SGDLS and YYNGEE. The CDR3 consists of 16 residues. CDR3 protein: CASSPDPAGTGYGYTF. The CDR3 DNA reads as TGTGCCAGCAGCCCCGATCCGGCCGGGACAGGCTATGGCTACACCTTC. Looking up the rest from reference TRBV9 and TRBJ1-2 gives the full variable domain: DSGVTQTPKHLITATGQRVTLRCSPRSGDLSVYWYQQSLDQGLQFLIQYYNGEERAKGNILERFSAQQFPDLHSELNLSSLELGDSALYFCASSPDPAGTGYGYTFGSGTRLTVV.

This chain uses TRBV2 with TRBJ2-7, with D possibly being TRBD1 or TRBD2 (6 bases each). Trimming removed 7 bases from V and 0 bases from J, with 7 bases in between. The germline V gene encodes CDR1 SNHLY and CDR2 FYNNEI. CDR3 length: 12 amino acids. CDR3: CASTGASYEQYF. CDR3 bases: TGTGCCAGCACGGGGGCCTCCTACGAGCAGTACTTC.